These 23 T cell receptor beta chains were sequenced from one sample in a study of spatial heterogeneity in lung cancer. Findings and limits, study-wide: Tumor mutation counts were tracked by expanded intratumoral alpha and beta TCR counts.

Indicated time point: sample taken at primary tumor resection. TCRdb passed the 5' RACE reads through MiXCR, listing each CDR3 protein once. The data show around 9,300 distinct CDR3 sequences, about 6% seen once. For these receptors, no antigen is known. Specimen: lung tumor tissue, collected at surgery. These receptors came from a female donor with early-stage non-small cell lung cancer.

This clonotype was seen ten or more times. This sequence joins TRBV29-1 and TRBJ1-4; 9 nucleotides align to TRBD1. V trimming: 3 bases; J trimming: 8 bases; junction bases outside the gene matches: 7. The V gene's germline CDR1 is SQVTM and CDR2 ANQGSEA. This CDR3 has 14 amino acids. CDR3 amino acids: CSVDTGTGTEKLFF. The CDR3 nucleotides read TGCAGCGTTGATACCGGGACAGGGACCGAAAAACTGTTTTTT. The variable domain in full, with the rest retrieved from reference TRBV29-1 and TRBJ1-4, is SAVISQKPSRDICQRGTSLTIQCQVDSQVTMMFWYRQQPGQSLTLIATANQGSEATYESGFVIDKFPISRPNLTFSTLTVSNMSPEDSSIYLCSVDTGTGTEKLFFGSGTQLSVL.

This clonotype was counted a few times. The rearrangement links TRBV20-1 to TRBJ1-4; 9 nucleotides match TRBD1. Trimming cost V 2 bases and J 6 bases; bases outside gene matches: 4. Germline loops: CDR1 DFQATT, CDR2 SNEGSKA (reference sequence). The CDR3 length is 14 residues. The CDR3 DNA is TGCAGTGCTAGAAGGGGACAGGGTGATGAAAAACTGTTTTTT. Translating it yields CSARRGQGDEKLFF.

Sample share makes this clonotype medium-sized (0.01 to 0.1%). The chain carries TRBV25-1 and TRBJ1-2; 8 positions match TRBD1. CDR1 is MGHDK, CDR2 SYGVNS, per germline. This CDR3 is 14 amino acids long. V shed 6 bases, J shed 2 bases, and the junction held 5 bases outside the gene matches. DNA of the CDR3: TGTGCCAGCAGAGGCTCAGGGGGCAACTATGGCTACACCTTC. Protein product: CASRGSGGNYGYTF.

This clonotype was seen only a few times. The CDR3: CASSRSGQPRGAFF. The CDR3 region has the DNA TGTGCCAGCTCACGTTCAGGACAGCCGAGAGGAGCTTTCTTT. The V call is TRBV18, the J call TRBJ1-1, with D perhaps matching TRBD1 (6 bases). Germline V gene lookup returns CDR1 KGHSH and CDR2 LQKENI. The CDR3 is 14 amino acids. Trimming pared 4 bases from V and 10 bases from J, leaving 19 bases between.

By sample share, this clonotype is medium-sized. The V and J genes are TRBV12-5 and TRBJ2-6; 10 nucleotides agree with TRBD1. This CDR3 is 17 amino acids long. Germline CDR1 and CDR2: LGHNT and FRNRAP. V was clipped by 7 bases and J by 0 bases; unmatched bases: 6. The CDR3 region is CASVSWTGGSGANVLTF. CDR3 DNA sequence: TGTGCTAGTGTTTCATGGACAGGGGGCTCTGGGGCCAACGTCCTGACTTTC.

Within the sample, this clonotype is large (0.1 to 1%). The chain links TRBV6-2 or TRBV6-3 to TRBJ2-5; 7 nucleotides agree with TRBD2. This CDR3 is built from 16 residues. The germline V gene has CDR1 MNHEY and CDR2 SVGEGT. Trimming removed 0 bases from V and 5 bases from J; junction bases left unmatched: 9. CDR3 DNA: TGTGCCAGCAGTTACTCGGTCGGGGGGATTCGTGAGACCCAGTACTTC. Protein product: CASSYSVGGIRETQYF.

This clonotype has a count of ten or more. CDR3 protein: CASSLEAEVYNEQFF. DNA for the CDR3: TGTGCCAGCAGCTTAGAGGCGGAGGTTTACAATGAGCAGTTCTTC. The chain joins TRBV7-2 to TRBJ2-1; possible D gene TRBD2, 5 bases. Per the germline V gene, CDR1 is SGHTA and CDR2 is FQGNSA. Trimming took off 1 base at V and 4 bases at J, with 11 bases between the two ends. This CDR3 is 15 amino acids long.

There are many counts of this clonotype. V is TRBV10-3 and J is TRBJ2-1; D may correspond to TRBD1 or TRBD2 (5 bases each). V was clipped by 3 bases and J by 8 bases, with 11 bases between them. CDR3 length: 13 amino acids. Germline lookup yields CDR1 ENHRY and CDR2 SYGVKD. The CDR3 region is CAISDQGRDEQFF. Here the CDR3 DNA reads TGTGCCATCAGTGATCAGGGACGGGATGAGCAGTTCTTC.

This clonotype was observed many times. The rearrangement joins TRBV7-2 to TRBJ2-1; 10 bases line up with TRBD2. The trim removed 3 bases at V and 5 bases at J, leaving 1 base unmatched. Germline assignment: CDR1 SGHTA and CDR2 FQGNSA. The CDR3 sequence is 14 residues long. The CDR3 region has the DNA TGTGCCAGCAGCTTGGGACTAGCGAACAATGAGCAGTTCTTC. This gives the protein CASSLGLANNEQFF.

By sample share, this clonotype is medium-sized. This chain links TRBV12-3 or TRBV12-4 with TRBJ2-1, with TRBD2 matching over 8 bases. There are 14 residues in the CDR3. V trimming: 6 bases; J trimming: 6 bases; junction bases outside the gene matches: 7. The CDR3 sequence is CASSRAGVLNEQFF. As DNA, the CDR3 is TGTGCCAGCAGCCGAGCGGGGGTTCTCAATGAGCAGTTCTTC.

This clonotype appeared many times. The chain employs TRBV7-2 and TRBJ2-1; D is unclear. V was pared by 1 base and J by 1 base, with 8 bases between. Germline CDR1 SGHTA, CDR2 FQGNSA. The CDR3 has 15 residues. CDR3 amino acids: CASSLVSQSYNEQFF. The CDR3 DNA reads TGTGCCAGCAGCTTAGTCTCTCAGTCCTACAATGAGCAGTTCTTC.

This clonotype was observed many times. The chain couples TRBV4-2 to TRBJ2-3; 8 positions match TRBD2. V shed 4 bases, J shed 5 bases, and the junction held 11 bases outside the gene matches. The CDR3 runs to 16 residues. The germline gives CDR1 LGHNA, CDR2 YNFKEQ. CDR3 nucleotide sequence: TGTGCCAGCAGCCGGTCCGGTTCGGGACTAGAAGATACGCAGTATTTT. Encoded protein: CASSRSGSGLEDTQYF.

V gene TRBV6-5 combines with J gene TRBJ1-5; no reliable D call. With 3 bases removed from V and 2 bases from J, the gap between germline ends came to 14 bases. CDR3 size: 16 residues. Germline V gives CDR1 MNHEY, CDR2 SVGAGI. Here the CDR3 DNA reads TGTGCCAGCAGTTATACCTTTGGGCAAGGCAATCAGCCCCAGCATTTT. Its translation is CASSYTFGQGNQPQHF.

This clonotype was picked up many times. The chain links TRBV10-3 to TRBJ1-5, with 9 bases fitting TRBD1. CDR1 and CDR2 (germline): ENHRY, SYGVKD. The CDR3 runs 15 residues. Trimming cost V 4 bases and J 5 bases; bases outside gene matches: 6. The CDR3 DNA sequence: TGTGCCATCAGTGGGGGGACAGGGACCGATCAGCCCCAGCATTTT. Amino acid sequence: CAISGGTGTDQPQHF.

There are many counts of this clonotype. The V gene is TRBV4-3, the J gene TRBJ2-1, with TRBD2 matching 11 bases. The CDR3 is 15 residues long. V dropped 1 base and J dropped 7; count of bases not matched to a gene: 3. CDR1 is LGHNA and CDR2 is YSLEER in the germline V gene. Here the CDR3 reads CASSQGLAGRNEQFF. In nucleotides, the CDR3 is TGCGCCAGCAGCCAAGGACTAGCGGGGAGAAATGAGCAGTTCTTC.

The chain recombines TRBV5-8 with TRBJ1-2; D gene unclear. Germline V gene sequence: CDR1 SGHTS, CDR2 YDEGEE. V was pared by 7 bases and J by 4 bases, with 14 bases between. CDR3 length equals 13 residues. This CDR3 is CASGLLNSYGYTF. CDR3 DNA: TGTGCCAGCGGACTATTAAATAGCTATGGCTACACCTTC.

By its share, this clonotype is medium-sized (0.01 to 0.1%). This chain uses TRBV9 with TRBJ2-3; D is ambiguous. The CDR3 totals 15 residues. The germline gives CDR1 SGDLS, CDR2 YYNGEE. V was clipped by 1 base and J by 0 bases, with 9 bases between them. The CDR3 reads CASSVTRLSTDTQYF. CDR3 bases: TGTGCCAGCAGCGTAACTCGGTTAAGCACAGATACGCAGTATTTT.

This clonotype was detected only a few times. This clone may be a read error of a much larger clone one base away. The chain joins TRBV7-2 to TRBJ2-1; 7 bases map to TRBD2. The CDR3 sequence is 15 residues long. Trimming cost V 2 bases and J 6 bases; bases outside gene matches: 7. Per germline, CDR1 SGHTA and CDR2 FQGNSA. CDR3 sequence: CASSLQAGSTNEQFF. CDR3 coding DNA: TGTGCCAGCAGCTTACAAGCGGGAAGCACCAATGAGCAGTTCTTC.

This clonotype was detected ten times or more. V usage is TRBV25-1 and J usage is TRBJ1-2; D remains unclear. The CDR3 is 11 amino acids. V lost 8 bases, J lost 1 base, and 5 bases lay in between. CDR1 is MGHDK, CDR2 SYGVNS, per germline. CDR3 nucleotide sequence: TGTGCCAGCGGCAGTAACTATGGCTACACCTTC. Amino acids: CASGSNYGYTF.

This clonotype was counted many times. The chain joins TRBV20-1 to TRBJ1-2; weak D call: TRBD1 (5 bases). The CDR3 loop spans 13 amino acids. CDR1 DFQATT and CDR2 SNEGSKA come from the germline V gene (reference sequence). V lost 1 base to trimming and J lost 4 bases, with 10 bases between them. The chain's CDR3 is CSARGQFSYGYTF. CDR3 DNA: TGCAGTGCTAGAGGACAGTTCAGCTATGGCTACACCTTC.

This clonotype has at least ten counts. The chain links TRBV12-5 to TRBJ2-1, with 7 bases matching TRBD2. Germline-derived CDR1 and CDR2 are LGHNT and FRNRAP. The CDR3 contains 13 residues. With V trimmed by 6 bases and J by 8 bases, 7 bases remained unmatched. CDR3 sequence: CASGGGLVDEQFF. The CDR3 coding sequence is TGTGCTAGTGGGGGAGGACTAGTCGATGAGCAGTTCTTC.

This clonotype was seen ten or more times. The DNA for the CDR3 is TGTGCCAGCAGTTTACTGGGATACGAGCAGTACTTC. It specifies CASSLLGYEQYF. The chain has TRBV12-3 or TRBV12-4 and TRBJ2-7; D call uncertain. The CDR3 spans 12 residues. V was cut by 2 bases and J by 4 bases, with 6 bases left in between.

This clonotype was observed many times. This chain links TRBV20-1 with TRBJ2-7, with TRBD1 matching over 10 bases. V dropped 5 bases and J dropped 2; count of bases not matched to a gene: 6. Germline assignment: CDR1 DFQATT and CDR2 SNEGSKA (reference sequence). The CDR3 contains 14 residues. CDR3 DNA sequence: TGCAGTGCTTCTCCCGGGACAGGGGCCTACGAGCAGTACTTC. Its translation: CSASPGTGAYEQYF.